What follows are 17 T cell receptor beta chains derived from one specimen sequenced in a study of immune characterization of retroperitoneal liposarcoma. TCRdb reprocessed the PCR reads with MiXCR, giving one entry per CDR3 protein. The sample has about 10,000 distinct CDR3 sequences, about 30% seen once; the top ten hold over 8%. The sequenced sample consisted of tumor tissue. The receptors stem from a male donor with retroperitoneal liposarcoma.

The chain carries TRBV7-4 and TRBJ2-3, with 7 bases identical to TRBD2. The DNA end lines up better with TRBJ2-4; the J call may be wrong. There are 16 residues in the CDR3. The V gene's germline CDR1 is SGHVT and CDR2 SQSDAQ. CDR3 DNA sequence: TGTGCCAGCAGCTTAGGATTTGGGCGGGAGATCTACGATCAGTACTTC. Its protein product is CASSLGFGREIYDQYF.

This clonotype ranks as medium-sized (0.01 to 0.1%). The chain recombines TRBV6-1 with TRBJ2-1, with 10 bases matching TRBD2. This CDR3 is built from 17 residues. The trim removed 5 bases at V and 0 bases at J, leaving 7 bases unmatched. Germline V gene lookup returns CDR1 MNHNS and CDR2 SASEGT. The CDR3 sequence is CASSFGTSVSSYNEQFF. CDR3 coding DNA: TGTGCCAGCAGTTTTGGGACTAGCGTGAGCTCCTACAATGAGCAGTTCTTC.

This clonotype is termed medium-sized. The chain uses TRBV7-9 and TRBJ2-3; TRBD2 agrees at 7 bases. Germline CDR1 reads SEHNR; CDR2 reads FQNEAQ (reference sequence). V shed 5 bases and J 6 bases; nucleotides not matched to a gene: 2. This CDR3 has 12 amino acids. The CDR3: CASSPGGDTQYF. For the CDR3, the DNA is TGTGCCAGCAGCCCCGGGGGGGATACGCAGTATTTT.

This clonotype was observed at least ten times. DNA for the CDR3: TGTGCCAGCAGTGAAGCGGCAGCGGACATAGGGGTGAATGAGCAGTACTTC. Translation gives CASSEAAADIGVNEQYF. This chain connects TRBV6-1 to TRBJ2-4; possibly TRBD1 or TRBD2 for D (5 bases each). The germline CDR1 and CDR2 sequences are MNHNS and SASEGT. The CDR3 is 17 amino acids. Deletions cut 0 bases from V and 13 bases from J, with 25 bases between.

Sample share makes this clonotype medium-sized (0.01 to 0.1%). V gene TRBV6-1 combines with J gene TRBJ2-3; 12 nucleotides line up with TRBD2. Germline CDR1 MNHNS, CDR2 SASEGT. This CDR3 is built from 15 residues. J lost 6 bases, V lost 8 bases, and 9 bases had no gene match. The CDR3 coding sequence is TGTGCCAGCGGGGAGGGACTAGCGGGCCCCGATACGCAGTATTTT. It yields the protein CASGEGLAGPDTQYF.

The chain couples TRBV6-5 to TRBJ2-3; 10 nucleotides agree with TRBD2. V shed 5 bases, J shed 2 bases, and the junction held 13 bases outside the gene matches. Germline V gene sequence: CDR1 MNHEY, CDR2 SVGAGI. CDR3 length equals 18 residues. The CDR3 protein is CASSPIAGGGVSTDTQYF. The CDR3 DNA is TGTGCCAGCAGTCCAATAGCGGGAGGCGGTGTGTCCACAGATACGCAGTATTTT.

The CDR3 spells CASRAGGETQFF. The CDR3 coding sequence is TGCGCCAGCAGGGCGGGGGGAGAGACCCAGTTCTTC. The chain joins TRBV10-2 to TRBJ2-1; 8 nucleotides match TRBD2. The CDR3 loop spans 12 amino acids. Germline assignment: CDR1 WSHSY and CDR2 SAAADI. V lost 6 bases and J lost 13; bases outside the gene matches: 8.

This clonotype has a single count. The chain carries TRBV6-6 and TRBJ2-1, with a weak D call TRBD2 (5 bases). Deletions cut 6 bases from V and 8 bases from J, with 14 bases between. The CDR3 spans 13 residues. Germline CDR1 reads MNHNY; CDR2 reads SVGAGI (reference sequence). The CDR3, as DNA: TGTGCCAGCAGCGGAGTCGGGGTCCATGAGCAGTTCTTC. Translating gives CASSGVGVHEQFF.

By share, this clonotype counts as large. V is TRBV6-1 and J is TRBJ2-1, with 12 bases identical to TRBD2. Trimming removed 6 bases from V and 6 bases from J; junction bases left unmatched: 3. The CDR3 spans 14 residues. Germline assignment: CDR1 MNHNS and CDR2 SASEGT. CDR3 sequence (DNA): TGTGCCAGCAGCGGACTAGCGGGGCTCAATGAGCAGTTCTTC. This sequence encodes CASSGLAGLNEQFF.

This clonotype was seen a handful of times. The V gene is TRBV6-1, the J gene TRBJ2-3; D is perhaps TRBD2 (6 bases). Trimming took 3 bases from V and 4 from J, leaving 11 bases between them. CDR1 and CDR2 from the germline V gene are MNHNS and SASEGT. The CDR3 is made up of 14 amino acids. The CDR3 nucleotides are TGTGCCAGCAGTGACAGAGGGGAGGCAGATACGCAGTATTTT. Protein: CASSDRGEADTQYF.

In the case of this clonotype: This sequence may be a read error, since a much larger clone differs from it by one base. This chain links TRBV6-1 with TRBJ2-1, with 14 nucleotides matching TRBD2. Looked up from germline, CDR1 is MNHNS and CDR2 is SASEGT. With 8 bases clipped from V and 12 bases from J, the junction kept 12 bases outside the gene matches. This CDR3 spans 15 amino acids. CDR3 bases: TGTGCCAGCGGAATCCGACTAGCGGGGGGGCGTGGGCAGTTCTTC. This sequence encodes CASGIRLAGGRGQFF.

The table lists this clonotype with many counts. V is TRBV7-2 and J is TRBJ2-1; a weak D match, TRBD1 (5 bases). V was trimmed by 5 bases and J by 10 bases, leaving 15 bases between them. Germline CDR1 and CDR2: SGHTA and FQGNSA. The CDR3 covers 13 residues. DNA for the CDR3: TGTGCCAGCAGCCGGCGACAGAACTACGAGCAGTTCTTC. It encodes CASSRRQNYEQFF.

This clonotype appeared a few times. The DNA of the CDR3 is TGTGCCAGCAGCCCGACAGCTAACTATGGCTACACCTTC. Encoded protein: CASSPTANYGYTF. The chain joins TRBV6-1 to TRBJ1-2, with D possibly matching TRBD1 (5 bases). Trimming shortened V by 6 bases and J by 0 bases, and 8 bases separated the two germline ends. CDR1 is MNHNS and CDR2 is SASEGT in the germline V gene. This CDR3 comprises 13 residues.

In regard to this clonotype: The CDR3 does not end in the conserved phenylalanine or tryptophan, so this is likely a read error. The chain's CDR3 is CASSQGLAEPEQYS. The CDR3, as DNA: TGCGCCAGCAGCCAAGGACTAGCGGAGCCCGAGCAGTACTCC. The chain couples TRBV4-3 to TRBJ2-1; 9 positions match TRBD2. The better agreement between TRBJ2-7 and the DNA end casts doubt on the J call. Germline CDR1 and CDR2: LGHNA and YSLEER. The CDR3 extends over 14 amino acids.

This clonotype came up a few times. V gene TRBV6-1 combines with J gene TRBJ2-5; TRBD2 agrees at 8 bases. Germline values: CDR1 MNHNS, CDR2 SASEGT. V lost 5 bases to trimming and J lost 4 bases; unmatched junction nucleotides: 6. The CDR3 spans 14 residues. CDR3 protein: CASSRPGGAETQYF. CDR3 nucleotide sequence: TGTGCCAGCAGTCGCCCCGGGGGGGCAGAGACCCAGTACTTC.

This clonotype was recorded at least ten times. The rearrangement joins TRBV6-1 to TRBJ2-1; D might be TRBD1 (6 bases). The J call may be faulty, since TRBJ2-7 better matches the DNA end. The CDR3 contains 15 residues. In germline, CDR1 is MNHNS, CDR2 SASEGT. The CDR3 DNA sequence: TGTGCCAGCAGTGCCGGACAGTCGTTTTCCTACGAGCAGTACTTC. Protein product: CASSAGQSFSYEQYF.

This chain connects TRBV27 to TRBJ2-5; TRBD2 matches 7 bases. The CDR3 sequence is 15 residues long. The germline V gene encodes CDR1 MNHEY and CDR2 SMNVEV (reference sequence). With 0 bases clipped from V and 11 bases from J, the junction kept 12 bases outside the gene matches. CDR3 in amino acids: CASSLSASGLNEQYF. The CDR3 nucleotides are TGTGCCAGCAGTTTATCGGCTAGCGGCCTCAATGAGCAGTACTTC.